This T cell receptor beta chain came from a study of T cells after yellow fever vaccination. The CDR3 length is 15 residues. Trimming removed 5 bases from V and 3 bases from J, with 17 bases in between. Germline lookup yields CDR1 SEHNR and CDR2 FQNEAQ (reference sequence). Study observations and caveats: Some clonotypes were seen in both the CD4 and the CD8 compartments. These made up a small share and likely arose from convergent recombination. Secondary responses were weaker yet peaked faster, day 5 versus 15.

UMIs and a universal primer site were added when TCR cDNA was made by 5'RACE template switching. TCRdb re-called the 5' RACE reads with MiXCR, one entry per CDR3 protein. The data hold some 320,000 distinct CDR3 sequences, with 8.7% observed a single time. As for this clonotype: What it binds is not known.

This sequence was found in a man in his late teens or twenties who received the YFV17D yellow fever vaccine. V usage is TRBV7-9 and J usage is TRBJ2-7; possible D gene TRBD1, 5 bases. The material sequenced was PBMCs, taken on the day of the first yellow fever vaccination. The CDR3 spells CASSLLVGPNYEQYF. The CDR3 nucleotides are TGTGCCAGCAGCCTCCTAGTGGGGCCGAACTACGAGCAGTACTTC. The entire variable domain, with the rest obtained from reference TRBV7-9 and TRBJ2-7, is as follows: DTGVSQNPRHKITKRGQNVTFRCDPISEHNRLYWYRQTLGQGPEFLTYFQNEAQLEKSRLLSDRFSAERPKGSFSTLEIQRTEQGDSAMYLCASSLLVGPNYEQYFGPGTRLTVT.